This T cell receptor beta chain was recorded in a study of regulatory T cells in long-lasting Graves disease (dated by TCRdb to the early 2020s). Looking at the study overall: Patients with newly diagnosed Graves' disease had been on antithyroid drugs for under 3 months. Peripheral blood TCR sequencing and RNA sequencing compared persistent Graves' disease patients with newly diagnosed Graves' disease patients. The study took place in China and was registered as a clinical trial. A total of some 33 samples were covered by TCR sequencing, comprising roughly 13 persistent and around 20 newly diagnosed Graves' disease patients. Points the paper makes about the study in general: The study examined only peripheral blood because the primary lesion, thyroid tissue, could not be accessed. A larger number of public clonotypes was shared among persistent patients (about 2,700) than among newly diagnosed patients (roughly 970). Persistent Graves' disease patients showed lower TCR Shannon entropy and fewer highly expanded clones than newly diagnosed patients, suggesting clonal expansion. As a limitation, the authors acknowledged that the small sample size may reduce accuracy. Persistent disease showed preferential use of TRBV28, TRBJ1-2 and TRBJ2-5, whereas newly diagnosed disease favored TRBV20-1 and TRBJ2-1. Sequencing and analysis were restricted to the TCR beta chain.

Libraries came from multiplex PCR. Sequenced on an Illumina HiSeq 4000. CDR3 regions were amplified by Arm-PCR with iRepertoire HTBI primers to construct TCR beta libraries. Before sequencing, the PCR products underwent gel purification. Per the source publication's procedure: Gene usage analysis of CDR3 amino acid clonotypes used the roughly 60 TRBV and around 13 TRBJ segments found across samples. COPE and FqMerger were used to merge the filtered high-quality paired reads into contigs. BLAST was used to align contigs to IMGT TRBV, TRBD and TRBJ reference genes, with CDR3 defined following IMGT. Highly expanded clones were defined as clonotypes with a frequency above 0.1%. Repertoire diversity was measured by Shannon entropy, and V-J evenness by the Gini coefficient. A clonotype found in more than one individual was treated as public. The public reads were reanalyzed by TCRdb: fastp trimming at Q25, MiXCR alignment, in-frame beta chains only. Each entry is one CDR3 protein sequence, shown with its most common DNA and genes. TCRdb, not the authors, supplied the V and J calls. Within this sample are about 220,000 distinct CDR3 sequences, with roughly a fifth of them counted one time only. The top ten clonotypes cover approximately 12% of the sample.

The time point label corresponds to: newly diagnosed GD, antithyroid drugs for less than 3 months. For both TCR sequencing and RNA sequencing, RNA was extracted from PBMCs using TRIzol. Graves' disease was diagnosed according to American Thyroid Association guidelines. The patients came from an endocrinology department in Xi'an, China. Each patient gave roughly 10 milliliters of peripheral blood, collected in an EDTA anticoagulant tube. Ficoll Paque Plus density gradient separation was used to isolate PBMCs, and no additional T cell sorting was done. An Agilent 2100 Bioanalyzer and agarose gel were used to check RNA quality, and a NanoDrop 2000 was used to measure RNA concentration. The germline V and J ends show losses of 5 bases and 0 bases respectively, and no gene match explains 4 bases of the junction. CDR1 SEHNR and CDR2 FQNEAQ were looked up in the germline V gene (reference sequence). The cysteine opens and the phenylalanine closes a CDR3 of 15 amino acids. The entry retains the CDR3 DNA only, 45 bases that are in frame from base 1.

Many counts were recorded for this clonotype. What this receptor recognizes is not known. No quality values exist for individual bases; no much larger clone is one base distant. These sequences were also reported in another study, on T cells in Graves' hyperthyroidism and ophthalmopathy. As described in the second report: Stable Graves' hyperthyroidism was defined as no progression to ophthalmopathy during 18 months of follow-up. The hyperthyroidism patients were between 18 and 65 years old and newly diagnosed, with a disease duration of less than 2 months. Exclusion was applied to patients with uncontrolled infections, other autoimmune diseases, pregnancy or lactation. Diagnoses relied on clinical symptoms, serum thyroxine and TRAb, thyroid ultrasound and orbital computed tomography. The first round of RT-PCR for the TCR CDR3 was performed with the HTBI primer set and the Qiagen OneStep RT-PCR kit. Most expanded thyroid clonotypes (frequency above 0.001) were also detected in blood, suggesting blood repertoires may reflect thyroid immune responses. A model built on a 13 V-J signature distinguished ophthalmopathy from stable hyperthyroidism, reaching roughly 88% sensitivity and 81.08% specificity in cross-validation and 80%/75% in testing. In validation, the model predicted progression to ophthalmopathy with 60% to 71% sensitivity and roughly 72% specificity, a median of about 6 months before onset. A discovery cohort of 95 to 100 patients, about 43 with Graves' ophthalmopathy and 57 with stable Graves' hyperthyroidism, was used to find distinguishing TCR V-J signatures. Prospective prediction of ophthalmopathy was tested in an independent validation cohort of fewer than 20 hyperthyroidism patients and 15 to 17 patients who later progressed to ophthalmopathy. The roughly 100 discovery patients were randomly split 7:3 into training and test sets. Thyroid tissue and blood T-cell repertoires from more than 5 Graves' hyperthyroidism patients were also compared in the study. Once sampling was done, hyperthyroidism patients were given methimazole at a starting dose of 30 mg daily, whereas ophthalmopathy patients were given high-dose intravenous methylprednisolone. Libraries were constructed in a second round of multiplex PCR, after which size selection and purification were performed. Libraries were sequenced paired-end with 100 bp reads on an Illumina HiSeq2000. SOAPnuke was used to process the raw data, removing reads that contained adapters or uncalled bases, had a mean Phred below 15, or lacked an exact match to the constant primer or identifier. COPE v1.2.5 was used to merge high-quality paired reads, and clonotypes were defined as unique nucleotide sequences. Clonotypes were aligned to IMGT TRBV, TRBD and TRBJ reference segments using MiTCR v1.1. Analysis was restricted to V-J combinations with a frequency above 0.0001, which covered roughly 99% of repertoires. The TCS score was defined as F50 (clonal expansion) divided by E x V (chaos), with BLOSUM62-based TCRdist calculated between CDR3 peptides within each V-J. Welch's t-statistics and random forest reduced fewer than 550 V-J features to around 14, which were used in a naive Bayes classifier (R e1071). Sample size was not statistically predetermined, and investigators were not blinded to group allocation. TCR Vbeta CDR3 sequencing of 135 peripheral blood samples (43 ophthalmopathy, 75 to 85 hyperthyroidism and approximately 17 progressor patients) is reported in the paper.

Recombination connected TRBV7-9 to TRBJ2-7; 10 bases in the middle match TRBD2. This sequence was found in a woman younger than 45 with Graves disease. Donor details come from another sample of the same person, matched by shared clones. The sequenced sample was peripheral blood mononuclear cells (PBMCs), obtained at new diagnosis, from a patient treated with antithyroid drugs. In nucleotide form, the sequence is TGTGCCAGCAGCGCTAGCGGGAGTCTCTCCTACGAGCAGTACTTC. Its product reads: CASSASGSLSYEQYF.